The 3 T cell receptor beta chains reported below all come from one sample, sequenced in a study of blood T cells in healthy people across ages. A second PCR, run for roughly 7 to 11 cycles, used a sample-barcoded 5' primer plus a J-beta primer mix. TCRdb passed the 5' RACE reads through MiXCR, listing each CDR3 protein once. The sample records around 710,000 distinct CDR3 sequences, approximately 43% being singletons. Material for sequencing was blood. The receptors were gathered from a woman aged 55-69 years in good health.

The table lists this clonotype with a few counts. The V gene is TRBV25-1, the J gene TRBJ2-1; the D gene could be TRBD1 or TRBD2 (6 bases each). CDR3 size: 15 residues. Germline V lookup: CDR1 MGHDK, CDR2 SYGVNS. The V gene lost 3 bases and the J gene lost 2 bases, with 11 bases spanning the gap. Here the CDR3 DNA reads TGTGCCAGCAGTGACACAGGGAGGCCCTACAATGAGCAGTTCTTC. The encoded protein is CASSDTGRPYNEQFF.

As to this clonotype: A read error may explain this, as a much larger clone is one base away. The CDR3 reads CAEASGPTYEQYF. The CDR3 DNA sequence: TGTGCCGAGGCTAGCGGTCCGACCTACGAGCAGTACTTC. J is TRBJ2-7 and V is TRBV28; TRBD2 matches 7 bases. The germline gives CDR1 MDHEN, CDR2 SYDVKM. The CDR3 runs to 13 residues. With 11 bases clipped from V and 2 bases from J, the junction kept 9 bases outside the gene matches.

On this clonotype: The germline gene is not matched at one end of the junction; a read error may be the cause. The chain joins TRBV20-1 to TRBJ2-7; no reliable D call. The J call may be mistaken, given a closer DNA end match to TRBJ2-5. The CDR3 is 11 amino acids. The germline CDR1 and CDR2 sequences are DFQATT and SNEGSKA (reference sequence). The CDR3 reads CGARERKTQYF. The CDR3 DNA reads TGCGGTGCTAGAGAGAGAAAGACCCAGTACTTC.